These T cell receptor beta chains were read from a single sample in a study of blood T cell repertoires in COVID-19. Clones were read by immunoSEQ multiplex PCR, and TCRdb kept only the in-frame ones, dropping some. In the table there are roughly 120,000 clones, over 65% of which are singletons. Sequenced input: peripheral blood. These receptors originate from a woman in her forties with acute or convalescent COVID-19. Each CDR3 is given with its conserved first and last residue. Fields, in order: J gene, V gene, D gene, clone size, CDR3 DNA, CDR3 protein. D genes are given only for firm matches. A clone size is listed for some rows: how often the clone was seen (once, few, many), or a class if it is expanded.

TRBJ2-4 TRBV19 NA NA TGTGCCAGTAGTAAAGATTTTGGGGCAGCACAAAAAAACATTCAGTACTTC CASSKDFGAAQKNIQYF
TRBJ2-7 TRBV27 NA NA TGTGCCAGCAGTTTAGATGGCAGGGAGGCCTACGAGCAGTACTTC CASSLDGREAYEQYF
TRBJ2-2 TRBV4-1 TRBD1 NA TGCGCCAGCAGCCAAGATGGGGGGCCCGTCCGGACAGGGGTTGCGGCCGGGGAGCTGTTTTTT CASSQDGGPVRTGVAAGELFF
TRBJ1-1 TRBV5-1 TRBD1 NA TGCGCCAGCAGCTCCTCAGGGGGCCCGAACACTGAAGCTTTCTTT CASSSSGGPNTEAFF
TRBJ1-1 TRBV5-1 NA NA TGCGCCAGCAGCTTGCGGCCAGGGGACCTGACCCCGATGAACACTGAAGCTTTCTTT CASSLRPGDLTPMNTEAFF
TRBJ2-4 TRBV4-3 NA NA TGCGCCAGCAGCCAAGTAGGAGGAGCCAAAAACATTCAGTACTTC CASSQVGGAKNIQYF
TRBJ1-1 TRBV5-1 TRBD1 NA TGCGCCAGCAGCCCTGGACAGGGCGTAAAGGCTGAAGCTTTCTTT CASSPGQGVKAEAFF
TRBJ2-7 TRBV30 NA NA TGTGCCTGGAGTCGACAGGTTGGGGAGCAGTACTTC CAWSRQVGEQYF
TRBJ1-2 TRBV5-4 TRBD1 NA TGTGCCAGCAGCTTGGGGAGTGACAGGGGACATTACACCTTC CASSLGSDRGHYTF
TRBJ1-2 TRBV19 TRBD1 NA TGTGCCAGTAACGTAGGGGGCGCTTATGGCTACACCTTC CASNVGGAYGYTF
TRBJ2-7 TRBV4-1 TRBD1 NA TGCGCCAGCAGCCCGGGACAGGACCACGAGCAGTACTTC CASSPGQDHEQYF
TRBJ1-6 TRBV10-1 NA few TGCGCCAGCAGTGATATTAATTCACCCCTCCACTTT CASSDINSPLHF
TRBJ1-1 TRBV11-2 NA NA TGTGCCAGCAGCTTCGGACTAAACACTGAAGCTTTCTTT CASSFGLNTEAFF
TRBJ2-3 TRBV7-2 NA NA TGTGCCAGCAGCAAACGACTGAGCACAGATACGCAGTATTTT CASSKRLSTDTQYF
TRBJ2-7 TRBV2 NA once TGTGCCAGCAGCGGGGGTCCATCGGGCGAGCAGTACTTC CASSGGPSGEQYF
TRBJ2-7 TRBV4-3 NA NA TGCGCCAGCAGCCACGAGCCCGGCAGCGCCTACGAGCAGTACTTC CASSHEPGSAYEQYF
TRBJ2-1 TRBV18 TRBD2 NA TGTGCCACCTTTGCGGGGGGGCCGACCGGCAATGAGCAGTTCTTC CATFAGGPTGNEQFF
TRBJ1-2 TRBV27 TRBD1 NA TGTGCCAGCAGTTACAGGGGGGAGAGTGGCTACACCTTC CASSYRGESGYTF
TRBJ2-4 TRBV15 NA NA TGTGCCACCAGCGTTTACAGGGAGGCCAAAAACATTCAGTACTTC CATSVYREAKNIQYF
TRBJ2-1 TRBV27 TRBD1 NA TGTGCCAGCAGTGGACAGGGCACCTACAATGAGCAGTTCTTC CASSGQGTYNEQFF
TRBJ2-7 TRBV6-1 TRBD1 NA TGTGCCAGCAGTGAAGCTCCAGGGGGCCCCTACGAGCAGTACTTC CASSEAPGGPYEQYF
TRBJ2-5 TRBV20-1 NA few TGCAGTGCGTGGTCCGGAGAGACCCAGTACTTC CSAWSGETQYF